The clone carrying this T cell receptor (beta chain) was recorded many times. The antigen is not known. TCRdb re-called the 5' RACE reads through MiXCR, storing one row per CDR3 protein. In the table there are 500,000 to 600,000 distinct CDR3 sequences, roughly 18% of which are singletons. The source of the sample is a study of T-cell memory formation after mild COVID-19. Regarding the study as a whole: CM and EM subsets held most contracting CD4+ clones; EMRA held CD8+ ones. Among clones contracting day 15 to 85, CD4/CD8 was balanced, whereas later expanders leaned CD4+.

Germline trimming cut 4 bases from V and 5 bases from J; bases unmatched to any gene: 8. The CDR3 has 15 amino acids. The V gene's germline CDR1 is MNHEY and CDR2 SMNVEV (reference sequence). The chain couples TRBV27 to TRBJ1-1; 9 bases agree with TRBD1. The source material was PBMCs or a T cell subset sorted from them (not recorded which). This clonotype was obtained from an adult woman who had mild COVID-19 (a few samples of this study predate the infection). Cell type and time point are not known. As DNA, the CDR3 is TGTGCCAGCAGTTCCCCCCGGACAGGGGAAACTGAAGCTTTCTTT. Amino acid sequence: CASSSPRTGETEAFF.